These T cell receptor beta chains were read from a single sample in a study of shared clonotypes between healthy human individuals. Produced via immunoSEQ multiplex PCR; TCRdb's table is partial and in-frame only. The table shows 2 million to 3 million clones, with 85% to 95% occurring only once. Specimen: naive CD4+ T cells sorted from blood. These TCRs come from a man in his late teens or twenties in good health. Each CDR3 is given with its conserved first and last residue. D genes are given only for firm matches. A clone size is listed for some rows: how often the clone was seen (once, few, many), or a class if it is expanded.

TGTGCCAGCAGAAGTGGTCCGGGGGGGGCCTACGAGCAGTACTTC | CASRSGPGGAYEQYF | TRBD2 | TRBJ2-7 | TRBV28 | -
TGTGCCAGCAGCTTAGGGCGGTACCAAGAGACCCAGTACTTC | CASSLGRYQETQYF | - | TRBJ2-5 | TRBV7-2 | -
TGCGCCAGCAGCCCACCATCAGGGGTTATCAACGAGCAGTACTTC | CASSPPSGVINEQYF | - | TRBJ2-7 | TRBV5-1 | -
TGTGCCAGCCGACTCCAGAGCCAAGAGACCCAGTACTTC | CASRLQSQETQYF | - | TRBJ2-5 | TRBV19 | -
TGTGCCAGCAGCCCAGACTTGGCTCGGGAGACCCAGTACTTC | CASSPDLARETQYF | - | TRBJ2-5 | TRBV9 | -
TGCACCAGCAGCCATACCCCGAAGGAGCGGGGGGGCCGAGGGGAGACCCAGTACTTC | CTSSHTPKERGGRGETQYF | - | TRBJ2-5 | TRBV1 | -
TGTGCCAGCTCACCCCTAGAAACGGCTAGCGGGGGCACCAATGAGCAGTTCTTC | CASSPLETASGGTNEQFF | TRBD2 | TRBJ2-1 | TRBV18 | -
TGTGCCAGCAGCTTAGGTGTCGGGCTTAATGAAAAACTGTTTTTT | CASSLGVGLNEKLFF | - | TRBJ1-4 | TRBV11-2 | -
TGTGCCAGCAGCTTGGGACTAGAAGTCTACGAGCAGTACTTC | CASSLGLEVYEQYF | - | TRBJ2-7 | TRBV5-6 | -
TGCGCCAGCAGCCAAGAGGGACTAGCGGGAGTTACCGGGGAGCTGTTTTTT | CASSQEGLAGVTGELFF | TRBD2 | TRBJ2-2 | TRBV4-1 | -
TGTGCCATCAGGGGGGAACTAACCGGGGAGCTGTTTTTT | CAIRGELTGELFF | - | TRBJ2-2 | TRBV10-3 | once
TGCGCCAGCAGCCCGGGACTAGCGGGAGGGCTTGGAAACATTCAGTACTTC | CASSPGLAGGLGNIQYF | TRBD2 | TRBJ2-4 | TRBV5-1 | -
TGTGCCACCAGCAGAACGCGACGACAGGCCGACACCGGGGAGCTGTTTTTT | CATSRTRRQADTGELFF | - | TRBJ2-2 | TRBV15 | -
TGTGCCAGCAGCAATCCGGGAAAGAACACTGAAGCTTTCTTT | CASSNPGKNTEAFF | - | TRBJ1-1 | TRBV5-6 | -